A single TCR beta chain is shown here with its context. This CDR3 region has 14 residues. The source of the sample is a study of T cell changes during pregnancy in multiple sclerosis. Profiled with immunoSEQ multiplex PCR; TCRdb holds only in-frame clones, not every one. There are about 44,000 clones in the sample; 80% to 95% occur only once, and approximately 0.73% lies in the top ten. The chain uses TRBV21-1 and TRBJ1-2. TRBV21-1 is annotated as a pseudogene. The specimen comprised CD4+ T cells from peripheral blood mononuclear cells, sampled in the first trimester of pregnancy. The clonotype originates from a female donor with multiple sclerosis, enrolled in a pregnancy study. The CDR3 protein is CASSKEQNSYGYTF. The CDR3 nucleotides read TGTGCCAGCAGCAAAGAGCAAAATAGCTATGGCTACACCTTC.